The clone carrying this T cell receptor beta chain rates as medium-sized (0.01 to 0.1%). The antigen is unknown. TCRdb ran MiXCR on the 5' RACE reads and lists one entry per CDR3 protein. The sample lists around 2,000 distinct CDR3 sequences, about 15% occurring once. The data belong to a study of spatial heterogeneity in lung cancer. About the study: In the raw reads, each unique TCR and UMI combination was present more than ten times on average.

Study-wide points: Higher tumor mutation counts went along with higher counts of expanded intratumoral alpha and beta TCRs.

V gave up 5 bases and J gave up 9 bases; unmatched junction bases: 5. Germline CDR1 and CDR2: SGHAT and FQNNGV. The CDR3 covers 14 residues. The time point: sample taken at primary tumor resection. V is TRBV11-2 and J is TRBJ2-1, with 12 positions matching TRBD2. The specimen was lung tumor tissue, collected at surgery. This TCR was recovered from a male donor with early-stage non-small cell lung cancer. The CDR3 DNA follows: TGTGCCAGCAGCCCCTGGACTAGCGGGACTGAGCAGTTCTTC. The encoded protein is CASSPWTSGTEQFF.